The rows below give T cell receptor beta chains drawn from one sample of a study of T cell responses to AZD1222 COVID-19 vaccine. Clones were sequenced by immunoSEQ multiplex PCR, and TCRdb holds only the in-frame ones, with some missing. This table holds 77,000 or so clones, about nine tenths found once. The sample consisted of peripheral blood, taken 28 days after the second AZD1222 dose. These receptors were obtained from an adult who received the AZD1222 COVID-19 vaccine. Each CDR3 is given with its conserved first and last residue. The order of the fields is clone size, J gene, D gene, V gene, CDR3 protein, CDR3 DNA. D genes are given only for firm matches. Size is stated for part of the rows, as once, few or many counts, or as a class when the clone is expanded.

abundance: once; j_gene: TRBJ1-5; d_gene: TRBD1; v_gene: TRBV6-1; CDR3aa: CASSEGDSWNPQHF; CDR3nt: TGTGCCAGCAGTGAAGGGGACAGTTGGAATCCCCAGCATTTT
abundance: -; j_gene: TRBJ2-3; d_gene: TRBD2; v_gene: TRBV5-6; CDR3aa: CASSPGLAASTDTQYF; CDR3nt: TGTGCCAGCAGCCCTGGACTAGCAGCTAGCACAGATACGCAGTATTTT
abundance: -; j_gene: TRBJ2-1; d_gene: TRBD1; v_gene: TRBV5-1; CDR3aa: CASSLAFGTGAGEQFF; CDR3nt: TGCGCCAGCAGCTTGGCCTTCGGGACAGGGGCAGGTGAGCAGTTCTTC
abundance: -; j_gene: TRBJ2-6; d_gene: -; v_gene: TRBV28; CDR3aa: CASSRGRGSGANVLTF; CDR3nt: TGTGCCAGCAGCCGCGGCCGGGGCTCTGGGGCCAACGTCCTGACTTTC
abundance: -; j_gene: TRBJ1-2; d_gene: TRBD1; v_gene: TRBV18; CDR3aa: CASSPDRDSSYGYTF; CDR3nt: TGTGCCAGCTCACCCGACAGGGATTCATCTTATGGCTACACCTTC
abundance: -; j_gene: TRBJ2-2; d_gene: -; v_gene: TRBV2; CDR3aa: CASSENRVGTGELFF; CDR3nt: TGTGCCAGCAGTGAAAATAGGGTCGGGACCGGGGAGCTGTTTTTT
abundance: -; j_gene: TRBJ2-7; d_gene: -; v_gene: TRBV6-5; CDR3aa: CASTPSGQGLDEQYF; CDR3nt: TGTGCCAGCACACCCTCTGGGCAGGGGCTCGACGAGCAGTACTTC
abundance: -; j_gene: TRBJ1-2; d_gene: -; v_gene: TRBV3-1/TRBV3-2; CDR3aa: CARYPNLVPQHYGYTF; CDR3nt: TGTGCCAGATACCCAAATCTGGTCCCTCAACACTATGGCTACACCTTC
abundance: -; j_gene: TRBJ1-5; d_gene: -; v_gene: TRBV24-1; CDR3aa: CATSDSNQPQHF; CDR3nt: TGTGCCACCAGTGACAGTAATCAGCCCCAGCATTTT
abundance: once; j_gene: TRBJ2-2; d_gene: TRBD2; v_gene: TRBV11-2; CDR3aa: CASSLLRGGRSTGELFF; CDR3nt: TGTGCCAGCAGCTTACTGCGGGGGGGCCGAAGCACCGGGGAGCTGTTTTTT
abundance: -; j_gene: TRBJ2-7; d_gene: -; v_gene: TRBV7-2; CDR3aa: CASSPNGLSYEQYF; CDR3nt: TGTGCCAGCAGCCCTAACGGACTATCCTACGAGCAGTACTTC
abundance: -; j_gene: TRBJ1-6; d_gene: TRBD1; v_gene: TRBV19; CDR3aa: CASSGPGQGNSPLHF; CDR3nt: TGTGCCAGTAGTGGCCCGGGACAGGGGAATTCACCCCTCCACTTT
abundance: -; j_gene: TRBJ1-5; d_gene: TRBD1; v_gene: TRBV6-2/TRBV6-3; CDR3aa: CASSARLYHRGELDQPQHF; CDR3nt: TGTGCCAGCAGCGCCCGATTATATCACAGGGGAGAGTTGGATCAGCCCCAGCATTTT
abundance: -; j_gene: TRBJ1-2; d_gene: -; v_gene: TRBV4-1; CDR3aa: CASSQQTGWGLGGYTF; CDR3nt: TGCGCCAGCAGCCAACAAACAGGTTGGGGGCTCGGTGGCTACACCTTC
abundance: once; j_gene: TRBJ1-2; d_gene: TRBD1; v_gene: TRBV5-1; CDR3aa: CASRFEPGQEDYGYTF; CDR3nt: TGCGCCAGCAGATTCGAACCAGGACAGGAAGACTATGGCTACACCTTC